Each of the 5 T cell receptor beta chains below was sequenced from the same sample in a study of T cells in Graves' hyperthyroidism and ophthalmopathy. Amplification targeted TCR beta CDR3 regions from RNA transcripts. Initially, a first-round RT-PCR of the TCR CDR3 employed the HTBI primer set. TCRdb reprocessed the multiplex PCR reads via MiXCR and lists one record per CDR3 protein. The repertoire has 480,000 or so distinct CDR3 sequences, approximately 49% of them found once; the top ten carry about 43%. The sequenced material came from peripheral blood or thyroid tissue (not recorded which). The source of these receptors is an adult woman with Graves' disease, either hyperthyroidism or ophthalmopathy (not recorded which).

This clonotype was seen once. The rearrangement uses TRBV20-1 and TRBJ2-7, with D unclear. CDR1 and CDR2 from the germline V gene are DFQATT and SNEGSKA (reference sequence). The CDR3 has 15 residues. The ends were cut back, 7 bases at V and 6 bases at J, with 25 bases in the middle. In nucleotides, the CDR3 is TGCAGTGGTCTCAGGATGCGGCTCCCTCTTGGCGAGCAGTACTTC. Translating it yields CSGLRMRLPLGEQYF.

This clonotype was counted once. This sequence joins TRBV15 and TRBJ1-4, with D hard to call. The CDR3 is 14 amino acids. CDR1 is LNHNV, CDR2 YYDKDF, per germline (reference sequence). Trimming left V 0 bases short and J 4 bases short, with 6 bases between. This chain's CDR3 is CATSRDVVNEKLFF. The CDR3 nucleotides read TGTGCCACCAGCAGAGATGTCGTTAATGAAAAACTGTTTTTT.

The chain recombines TRBV11-2 with TRBJ1-6; 8 nucleotides match TRBD1. Germline V gene sequence: CDR1 SGHAT, CDR2 FQNNGV. The CDR3 consists of 17 residues. Losses at the gene ends were 5 bases for V and 1 base for J; bases not matched to a gene: 7. In nucleotides, the CDR3 is TGTGCCAGCAGCGACGGGACAGGAATGTCCTATAATTCACCCCTCCACTTT. Translating gives CASSDGTGMSYNSPLHF.

About this clonotype: This sequence may be a read error, since a much larger clone differs from it by one base. The J gene is TRBJ2-2, the V gene TRBV4-3, with 7 bases matching TRBD2. The CDR3 sequence is 17 residues long. CDR1 and CDR2 (germline): LGHNA, YSLEER. The CDR3 protein is CASSRSPAGASTGKLFF. Here the CDR3 DNA reads TGCGCCAGCAGCCGTTCTCCTGCGGGAGCGAGCACCGGGAAGCTGTTTTTT.

This clonotype was observed at least ten times. The chain employs TRBV10-2 and TRBJ1-3; TRBD1 matches 7 bases. The CDR3 runs to 15 residues. Germline CDR1 reads WSHSY; CDR2 reads SAAADI. The junction had 3 bases not matched to a gene; V was cut back by 2 bases and J by 2 bases. This CDR3 is CASSEGTGAGNTIYF. Written as DNA, the CDR3 is TGCGCCAGCAGTGAGGGCACAGGGGCTGGAAACACCATATATTTT.